This entry lists 14 T cell receptor beta chains sequenced from one sample in a study of blood T cells in healthy people across ages. It was with a sample-barcoded 5' primer and a J-beta primer mix that a second PCR of roughly 7 to 12 cycles was run. TCRdb fed the 5' RACE reads into MiXCR, producing one record per CDR3 protein. The data hold just under 900,000 distinct CDR3 sequences, with less than 35% observed a single time. Sequencing was carried out using blood. These receptors were obtained from a woman aged 80 or over in good health.

The rearrangement links TRBV7-2 to TRBJ1-3, with D perhaps matching TRBD1 (6 bases). From germline, CDR1 is SGHTA and CDR2 FQGNSA. The CDR3 spans 15 residues. The V end was cut by 5 bases, the J end by 1 base, with 12 bases between. CDR3 nucleotides: TGTGCCAGCAGCCCACTGGGGGCTTCTGGAAACACCATATATTTT. Protein: CASSPLGASGNTIYF.

The V gene is TRBV6-6, the J gene TRBJ2-1; 7 nucleotides agree with TRBD2. Trimming cost V 6 bases and J 4 bases; bases outside gene matches: 15. The CDR3 is 17 residues long. Germline values: CDR1 MNHNY, CDR2 SVGAGI (reference sequence). Here the CDR3 DNA reads TGTGCCAGCAGCCCCGGAATCGGGCGGGGGATTTACAATGAGCAGTTCTTC. Translating gives CASSPGIGRGIYNEQFF.

Details on this clonotype: A much larger clone is a single base away; this may be a read error. The J gene is TRBJ2-2, the V gene TRBV20-1, with a tentative D call TRBD1 (6 bases). CDR3 length equals 17 residues. V lost 3 bases and J lost 4, with 21 bases in between. Germline V CDR1 and CDR2: DFQATT, SNEGSKA (reference sequence). Written as DNA, the CDR3 is TGCAGTGCTAGGTCTCGGACGGACAGATCGGGCACCGGGGAGCTGTTTTTT. It translates to CSARSRTDRSGTGELFF.

This clonotype was recorded at least ten times. The chain recombines TRBV7-2 with TRBJ2-3; D possibly corresponds to TRBD1 (5 bases). CDR1 SGHTA and CDR2 FQGNSA come from the germline V gene. The CDR3 loop spans 15 amino acids. V was clipped by 2 bases and J by 0 bases, with 9 bases between them. CDR3 sequence (DNA): TGTGCCAGCAGCTTATGGGGCCTCAGCACAGATACGCAGTATTTT. It specifies CASSLWGLSTDTQYF.

Note on this clonotype: A much more abundant neighbour one base away suggests this may be a read error. The final CDR3 position lacks the conserved phenylalanine or tryptophan, pointing to a likely read error. V and J are TRBV7-2 and TRBJ2-1, with D perhaps TRBD2 (5 bases). This CDR3 has 14 residues. V lost 4 bases to trimming and J lost 5 bases, with 12 bases between them. Germline-derived CDR1 and CDR2 are SGHTA and FQGNSA. CDR3 in amino acids: CASSSTGSHNEQFC. CDR3 coding DNA: TGTGCCAGCAGCTCTACGGGATCTCACAATGAGCAGTTCTGC.

This clonotype turned up a few times. The DNA of the CDR3 is TGTGCCTGGAGTGTAGTTGCGGGGGGCACAGATACGCAGTATTTT. This translates into CAWSVVAGGTDTQYF. This chain uses TRBV30 with TRBJ2-3; TRBD2 agrees at 7 bases. The CDR3 has 15 amino acids. Per germline, CDR1 GTSNPN and CDR2 SVGIG (reference sequence). Losses at the gene ends were 0 bases for V and 1 base for J; bases not matched to a gene: 4.

This clonotype showed up many times. V usage is TRBV29-1 and J usage is TRBJ1-1; the D is unclear. In germline, CDR1 is SQVTM, CDR2 ANQGSEA. The CDR3 sequence is 12 residues long. V gave up 6 bases and J gave up 3 bases, with 11 bases separating them. The CDR3 sequence: CSVLRGDTEAFF. The CDR3 DNA reads as TGCAGCGTACTGAGAGGCGACACTGAAGCTTTCTTT.

J is TRBJ2-5 and V is TRBV30; TRBD1 might be the D (6 bases). Germline loops: CDR1 GTSNPN, CDR2 SVGIG (reference sequence). V was cut by 3 bases and J by 4 bases, with 18 bases left in between. This CDR3 comprises 15 residues. The CDR3 is CAWSLGAQSSETQYF. CDR3 sequence (DNA): TGTGCCTGGAGCCTGGGGGCGCAGTCATCAGAGACCCAGTACTTC.

In DNA, the CDR3 is TGTGCCAGCAGCTCAGAAGGCTCTGAGCAGTTCTTC. It translates to CASSSEGSEQFF. The chain combines TRBV11-3 with TRBJ2-1; D ambiguous. The V and J ends lost 4 bases and 9 bases respectively, with 10 bases between them. Germline V gene sequence: CDR1 SGHNT, CDR2 YENEEA. The CDR3 loop spans 12 amino acids.

This clonotype was observed a handful of times. This chain connects TRBV11-2 to TRBJ2-1, with TRBD2 matching 7 bases. The germline V gene encodes CDR1 SGHAT and CDR2 FQNNGV. V gave up 1 base and J gave up 2 bases; unmatched junction bases: 5. CDR3 length: 16 amino acids. CDR3 sequence reads: CASSLASSGTYNEQFF. As DNA, the CDR3 is TGTGCCAGCAGCTTAGCTTCTAGCGGAACCTACAATGAGCAGTTCTTC. The variable domain in full, with the rest retrieved from reference TRBV11-2 and TRBJ2-1, is EAGVAQSPRYKIIEKRQSVAFWCNPISGHATLYWYQQILGQGPKLLIQFQNNGVVDDSQLPKDRFSAERLKGVDSTLKIQPAKLEDSAVYLCASSLASSGTYNEQFFGPGTRLTVL.

Concerning this clonotype itself: One junction end does not reproduce the germline sequence, and a read error may be involved. V and J are TRBV5-1 and TRBJ1-6; D perhaps matches TRBD1 (5 bases). The germline CDR1 and CDR2 sequences are SGHRS and YFSETQ. The CDR3 is made up of 15 amino acids. The CDR3 nucleotides read TGCGTCAGCAGCTTGAGGCAGGGAGGTAATTCACCCCTCCACTTT. Protein product: CVSSLRQGGNSPLHF.

Ten or more counts support this clonotype. This sequence joins TRBV7-9 and TRBJ1-2; D is perhaps TRBD1 (6 bases). The CDR3 loop spans 15 amino acids. Germline V gene lookup returns CDR1 SEHNR and CDR2 FQNEAQ (reference sequence). Trimming left V 5 bases short and J 4 bases short, with 17 bases between. The CDR3 loop reads CASSVPVGGSYGYTF. Written as DNA, the CDR3 is TGTGCCAGCAGCGTACCTGTAGGGGGTAGCTATGGCTACACCTTC.

V gene TRBV18 combines with J gene TRBJ2-1; D gene unclear. The V gene's germline CDR1 is KGHSH and CDR2 LQKENI. Trimming shortened V by 1 base and J by 5 bases, and 6 bases separated the two germline ends. CDR3 length equals 13 residues. Written as DNA, the CDR3 is TGTGCCAGCTCACCACGGGGAAACAATGAGCAGTTCTTC. Its translation: CASSPRGNNEQFF.

This clonotype was counted at least ten times. The chain has TRBV10-1 and TRBJ1-2, with TRBD1 matching over 9 bases. This CDR3 is built from 13 residues. The germline CDR1 and CDR2 sequences are WNHNN and SYGVQD (reference sequence). Trimming removed 8 bases from V and 2 bases from J; junction bases left unmatched: 3. The DNA for the CDR3 is TGCGCCAGCGCGGACAGGGGCAACTATGGCTACACCTTC. As protein: CASADRGNYGYTF.